This T cell receptor beta chain was retrieved from a study of cytomegalovirus exposure and HLA in healthy donors. Germline V gives CDR1 SGHDN, CDR2 FVKESK. The CDR3 extends over 13 amino acids. V was pared by 0 bases and J by 3 bases, with 6 bases between. Study results and limitations: 164 TCR beta chains were listed as cytomegalovirus-associated.

Clones were sequenced by immunoSEQ multiplex PCR, and TCRdb holds only the in-frame ones, with some missing. This sample has 170,000 or so clones; about four fifths occur once, and the top ten carry roughly 2.8%. This clone was seen only a few times. Its antigen is currently unknown. The sample carries other DNA sequences with the same CDR3. The receptor comes from a woman aged 18-35 years in good health and CMV-seropositive. The rearrangement links TRBV14 to TRBJ2-7; D unclear. Sequencing was done on a sample of PBMCs. CDR3 in DNA: TGTGCCAGCAGCCAAGATCGCGGCTACGAGCAGTACTTC. It is translated as CASSQDRGYEQYF.